The present T cell receptor beta chain was sequenced within a study of Graves' ophthalmopathy and Graves' hyperthyroidism. RNA transcripts provided the template for amplifying TCR beta CDR3 regions. HTBI primers were employed in first-round RT-PCR, then a second-round multiplex PCR followed. One entry per CDR3 protein results from TCRdb running MiXCR on the multiplex PCR reads. The table lists a few hundred thousand distinct CDR3 sequences, under 45% of them singletons. Losses at the gene ends were 0 bases for V and 8 bases for J; bases not matched to a gene: 6. The CDR3 is 14 residues long. CDR1 and CDR2 from the germline V gene are SGDLS and YYNGEE.

This receptor was taken from an adult man with Graves' hyperthyroidism. The genes are TRBV9 and TRBJ1-2; 8 bases are shared with TRBD1. Sequenced sample: peripheral blood or thyroid tissue (not recorded which). This CDR3 reads CASSVAQGADGYTF. The CDR3, as DNA: TGTGCCAGCAGCGTAGCTCAGGGGGCCGACGGCTACACCTTC.